This T cell receptor beta chain was documented in a study of T and B cells in COVID-19 patients (dated by TCRdb to 2018 to 2020). Some background on the complete study: In this study, adaptive immunity was profiled in COVID-19 patients who either had active infection or had recovered, using TRB and IGH repertoire sequencing of peripheral blood. Of the approximately 20 patients in the active-infection cohort, approximately eleven were critically ill and needed mechanical ventilation or ECMO. Two patients were in both the active and recovered cohorts because samples existed from active disease and from after recovery. The recovered cohort included over 15 patients who contributed about 21 samples, and most of those patients had mild to moderate COVID-19 that was managed on an outpatient basis. As many as 9 follow-up blood samples were taken per patient, and some of the samples covered different disease stages within the same individual. Over 8 million TCR sequences were analysed in a TCR and BCR sequence repository that covered around 34 patients and approximately 70 time points. An age-matched reference group of a few dozen healthy donors negative for COVID-19 antibodies served as the comparison for repertoire analyses. Patients in the recovered cohort had a median age of around 34 years, compared with around 70 years for patients in the active-infection cohort. In the active-infection cohort, about 90% of the roughly 20 patients had comorbidities linked to unfavorable COVID-19 outcome. Study-wide findings and limitations: Specific T cell subsets (CD4+/Treg/CD8+) and sorted SARS-CoV-2-responsive or tetramer+ T cells had not yet been sequenced, and these experiments were ongoing. During active COVID-19 the TRB repertoires were highly clonal, but at recovery diversity and richness rose above the levels seen in healthy donors. A total of around 2,500 TCR clusters were exclusive to the recovered cohort, and 31 of those clusters were low-pGen clusters. The reported TCR clusters were said to need prospective validation before any clinical use. Few blood samples were available from mildly ill patients while symptoms were present, and early samples from severe cases were likewise scarce. The cohort was considered too small for HLA contributions to COVID-19 susceptibility or severity to be assessed. TRBV/TRBJ gene usage was reported as strongly skewed in patients with COVID-19.

Worth noting for this clonotype: It lacks a known antigen. The input lacks base qualities; no much larger clone sits a single base away.

Sequencing relied on an Illumina MiSeq. Multiplex PCR with BIOMED2 TRB-A/B primer pools was used to amplify TRB rearrangements. Illumina-compatible adapters and 7-nucleotide sample barcodes were added to the amplicons in two consecutive PCRs. All library PCRs used Phusion HS II polymerase. The amplicons were purified from gel with the NucleoSpin Gel and PCR Clean-up kit, measured on Qubit, and combined at around 4.2 nM. The quality of the amplicon pool was checked on an Agilent 2100 Bioanalyzer prior to Illumina next-generation sequencing. Processing in the source paper ran as follows. MiXCR 3.0.8 with the default MiXCR reference library was used to annotate TRB rearrangements. Non-productive reads and sequences with fewer than 2 reads were excluded, and each unique CDR3 nucleotide sequence counted as one clone. Clonality, diversity, richness and V-J gene usage were calculated in R 3.5.1. TCR clustering by CDR3 similarity used GLIPH2, with generation probabilities calculated by OLGA. GLIPH2 clusters were kept only when the clusters contained at least four unique TCR clonotypes present in at least three individuals. TCRdb reprocessed the public reads (quality trimming at Q25 with fastp, clone calling with MiXCR) and kept in-frame beta chains. Every entry covers one CDR3 protein and lists the most common genes and DNA from its rows. TCRdb, rather than the study authors, made the V and J calls. For this sample there are tens of thousands of distinct CDR3 sequences; about 30% appear just once. The ten largest clones capture 2% to 2.5% of the sample.

TRB repertoires were amplified using about 220-500 ng of genomic DNA isolated from blood. From cysteine to phenylalanine, the CDR3 is 15 amino acids long. Only the CDR3 DNA stays, 45 bases, in frame from base 1. Unmatched junction bases come to 8, with V trimmed by 4 bases and J by 6 bases. CDR1 and CDR2, looked up from the germline V gene, are SNHLY and FYNNEI. The TCR originated in a human donor who had recovered from COVID-19. The sequence joins TRBV2 to TRBJ2-1, with TRBD2 identical over 8 junction bases. The sequenced sample was blood. The DNA sequence reads TGTGCCAGCAGTGGAACCGGGACTAGGAGCAATGAGCAGTTCTTC. It encodes CASSGTGTRSNEQFF.